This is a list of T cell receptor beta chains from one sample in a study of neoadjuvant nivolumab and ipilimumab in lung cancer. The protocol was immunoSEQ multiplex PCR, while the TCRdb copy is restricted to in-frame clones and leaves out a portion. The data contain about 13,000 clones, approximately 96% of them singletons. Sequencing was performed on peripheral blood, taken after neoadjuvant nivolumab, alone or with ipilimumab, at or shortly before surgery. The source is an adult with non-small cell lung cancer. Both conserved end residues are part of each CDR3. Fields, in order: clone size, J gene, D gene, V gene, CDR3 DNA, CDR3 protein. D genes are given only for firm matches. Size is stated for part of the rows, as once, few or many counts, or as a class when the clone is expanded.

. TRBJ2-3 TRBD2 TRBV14 TGTGCCAGCAGCCAAGGGGGCGGGAGCGGGGCAGATACGCAGTATTTT CASSQGGGSGADTQYF
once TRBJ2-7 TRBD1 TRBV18 TGTGCCAGCTCGTATTACCCGGGACAGGGCGCCTACGAGCAGTACTTC CASSYYPGQGAYEQYF
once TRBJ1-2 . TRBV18 TGTGCCAGCTCCCCCGCCAGGGATTTCTATGGCTACACCTTC CASSPARDFYGYTF
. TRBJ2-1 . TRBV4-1 TGCGCCAGCAGCCAAGGGAGTAGCGGAGAGGAGAGGAATGAGCAGTTCTTC CASSQGSSGEERNEQFF
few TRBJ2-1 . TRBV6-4 TGTGCCAGCAGTGACGCTCCCCGGAATGAGCAGTTCTTC CASSDAPRNEQFF
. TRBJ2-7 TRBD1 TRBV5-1 TGCGCCAGCAGCTCCGGGGACAGCTACGAGCAGTACTTC CASSSGDSYEQYF
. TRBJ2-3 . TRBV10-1 TGCGCCAGCAGTGACGGGACTAGCACAGATACGCAGTATTTT CASSDGTSTDTQYF
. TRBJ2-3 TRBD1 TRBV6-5 TGTGCCAGCATTCAGACAGGGAGCACAGATACGCAGTATTTT CASIQTGSTDTQYF
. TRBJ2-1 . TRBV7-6 TGTGTCAGCAGCCAGTACTTTGTACCTTCGGGTAATGAGCAGTTCTTC CVSSQYFVPSGNEQFF
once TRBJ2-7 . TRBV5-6 TGTGCCAGCAGCTTGAGGGGAGCCGAGCAGTACTTC CASSLRGAEQYF
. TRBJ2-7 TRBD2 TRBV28 TGTGCCAGCAGTTCGGGACTAGCGGGAGACCCCGAGCAGTACTTC CASSSGLAGDPEQYF
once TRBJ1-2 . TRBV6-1 TGTGCCAGCAGTGAAGGGGGAGGGGTTGCCTATGGCTACACCTTC CASSEGGGVAYGYTF
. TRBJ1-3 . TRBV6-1 TGTGCCAGCAGTGACATCCTCTCTGGAAACACCATATATTTT CASSDILSGNTIYF
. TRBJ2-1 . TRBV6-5 TGTGCCAGCAGTTACTCGGCCGCGCCCATCTACAATGAGCAGTTCTTC CASSYSAAPIYNEQFF
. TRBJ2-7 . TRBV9 TGTGCCAGCAGCGTAGGGGACACAGCCTACGAGCAGTACTTC CASSVGDTAYEQYF
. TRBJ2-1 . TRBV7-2 TGTGCCAGCAGCTTAGTATTCGGGAAGTGGGCCGCCTACAATGAGCAGTTCTTC CASSLVFGKWAAYNEQFF
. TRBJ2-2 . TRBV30 TGTGCCTGGAGTGTTTCCGGGGAGCTGTTTTTT CAWSVSGELFF
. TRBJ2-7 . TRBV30 TGTGCCTGGAGTGTAGGGGGGTCGGTCTACGAGCAGTACTTC CAWSVGGSVYEQYF
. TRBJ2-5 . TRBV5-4 TGTGCCAGCAGCTTCCCCCAAAGGGTCCCCACCGGCGAGACCCAGTACTTC CASSFPQRVPTGETQYF
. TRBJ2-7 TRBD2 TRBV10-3 TGTGCCGTCTTGTCAGAACTAGCGGGAGGCGAGCAGTACTTC CAVLSELAGGEQYF
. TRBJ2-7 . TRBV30 TGTGCCTGGAGGGGCCTTATGCCCTCCTACGAGCAGTACTTC CAWRGLMPSYEQYF
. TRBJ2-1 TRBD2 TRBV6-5 TGTGCCAGCAGTTACGGGACTAGCGGCAACAATGAGCAGTTCTTC CASSYGTSGNNEQFF
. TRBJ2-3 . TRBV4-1 TGCGCCAGCAGCCAAGAGGGTAGGATGGATACGCAGTATTTT CASSQEGRMDTQYF
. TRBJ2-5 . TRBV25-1 TGTGCCAGCAGCCCCTCGAGACAAGAGACCCAGTACTTC CASSPSRQETQYF
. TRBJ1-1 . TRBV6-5 TGTGCCAGCAGAAAAGAGACGGTTGTGGGCACTGAAGCTTTCTTT CASRKETVVGTEAFF
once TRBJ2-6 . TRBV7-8 TGTGCCAGCAGCTTCGGAGGGTCTGGGGCCAACGTCCTGACTTTC CASSFGGSGANVLTF
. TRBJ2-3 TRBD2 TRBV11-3 TGTGCCAGCAGCTTAGTGGGGACTAGCGGGAGTTCAGTCCCAGATACGCAGTATTTT CASSLVGTSGSSVPDTQYF